The TCR beta chain described here comes from a study of T cells after yellow fever vaccination (dated by TCRdb to about 2019). Study-level background: The SMART-Seq v4 Ultra Low Input RNA kit was used to prepare libraries from fractions with low cell numbers. Bulk TCR alpha and beta repertoires were sequenced longitudinally to track T-cell clones before and after primary and booster YFV17D yellow fever vaccination. Two healthy male donors, one aged 18 to 30 and one aged 30 to 40 years, made up the cohort. Blood samples were taken at several timepoints before and after primary and secondary immunization, and bulk PBMC replicates and cell subsets were isolated. General conclusions and limits of the study: After the booster, most clones that had expanded after primary vaccination were detected again (over 95% of CD4 and 70% to 90% of CD8), suggesting broad maintenance of memory. Compared with the primary T-cell response, the secondary T-cell response was faster but weaker, reaching its peak on day 5 rather than on day 15. Because only a couple of donors were included in the study, the extent to which the findings can be generalized is limited. FACS-sorted repertoires could contain abundant contaminating clonotypes from the bulk population, so computational filtering was required. A small fraction of clonotypes showed up in both the CD4 and CD8 compartments, probably as a result of convergent recombination.

In regard to this clonotype: Its target antigen remains unknown. Base qualities are not at hand, and no much larger clone is one base apart.

This sample's treatment or condition label indicates: live attenuated yellow fever vaccine strain. PBMCs were isolated from peripheral blood using a standard Ficoll-Paque protocol. Dynabeads CD4 and CD8 positive selection kits were used to isolate the CD4 and CD8 T-cell fractions. TriZol was used to extract RNA from bulk PBMCs, CD4 and CD8 fractions, and dextramer-positive and dextramer-negative fractions. Spanning cysteine to phenylalanine, the CDR3 consists of 14 amino acids. Of all the DNA, just the CDR3 is kept, 42 bases in frame from base 1. Deletion took 1 base off V and 1 base off J, with a span of 7 bases between the germline ends. CDR1 and CDR2 (LGHNA, YNFKEQ) derive from the germline V gene. TCR cDNA was synthesized by 5'RACE template switching, which introduced a universal primer site and unique molecular identifiers. Priming of cDNA synthesis was performed from both the TCR alpha and TCR beta constant segments. Libraries were amplified in two PCR steps, with sample barcodes and sequencing adapters added in the second step. Sequencing of libraries was done on Illumina HiSeq 2500 (2x100 bp) or NovaSeq (2x150 bp). Turning to the authors' computational methods: MIGEC handled demultiplexing of reads and collapsing into UMI consensus sequences, while MiXCR performed V(D)J alignment. Using edgeR on replicate PBMC samples, clonotypes were called vaccine-responding if FDR was below 0.01 and the log2 fold change was above 5 up to day 15. Bulk clonotypes were assigned CD4 or CD8 identity according to which sequenced CD4 or CD8 repertoire held them at higher abundance. The raw public data were reprocessed by TCRdb itself: fastp quality trimming at Q25, MiXCR clonotype calling, in-frame beta chains only. Each entry is one CDR3 protein sequence, shown with its most common DNA and genes. TCRdb assigned the V and J calls; the authors' analysis was not used. A total of 250,000 to 300,000 distinct CDR3 sequences appear in this sample, under 15% of them only once. The top ten hold approximately 0.49% of the sample.

The input for sequencing was CD4+ T cells sorted from PBMCs, taken 45 days after the yellow fever booster vaccination. The receptor chain draws on TRBV4-2 and TRBJ2-5; 6 matching bases give a weak D call of TRBD1. This TCR derives from a man aged 25 to 40 who received the YFV17D yellow fever vaccine. The CDR3 loop reads CASSQGTVQETQYF. The DNA sequence is as follows: TGTGCCAGCAGCCAAGGGACAGTCCAAGAGACCCAGTACTTC.